The entry that follows covers one TCR beta chain sequence. This record comes from a study of blood T cell repertoires in COVID-19. Study-wide context: T cells, B-cell-depleted T cells, or PBMCs provided the cDNA or gDNA that served as material.

Trimming at V came to 6 bases and at J to 5 bases, leaving 13 bases not matched to a gene. CDR1 and CDR2 (germline): MDHEN, SYDVKM. The CDR3 runs 17 residues. In the study's own analysis: Reference gene primer amplification gave nucleated cell count estimates. Sequencing was performed with immunoSEQ multiplex PCR; in TCRdb, only in-frame clones are kept and a portion is missing. V and J calls and clone size come straight from that table; D and trimming were deduced from the DNA. The profile shows around 140,000 clones, 88% of them singletons. The clonotype originates from a man in his 70s with active COVID-19. The chain combines TRBV28 with TRBJ2-3; TRBD2 agrees at 11 bases. The sequenced sample was peripheral blood. In DNA, the CDR3 is TGTGCCAGCAGCACCCGGACTAGCGGGCCCGGGGGAGATACGCAGTATTTT. Its protein is CASSTRTSGPGGDTQYF. Full variable domain (rest looked up from reference TRBV28 and TRBJ2-3): DVKVTQSSRYLVKRTGEKVFLECVQDMDHENMFWYRQDPGLGLRLIYFSYDVKMKEKGDIPEGYSVSREKKERFSLILESASTNQTSMYLCASSTRTSGPGGDTQYFGPGTRLTVL.